These T cell receptor beta chains were read from a single sample in a study of T cells in localized non-small cell lung cancer. This table comes from immunoSEQ multiplex PCR, and its TCRdb copy is limited to in-frame clones, with some not included. The sample holds 15,000 to 20,000 clones; approximately 80% are singletons and the top ten take approximately 4.8%. The sample consisted of peripheral blood, taken before any cancer treatment. The origin of the receptors is a man aged 35 to 70 with stage I lung adenocarcinoma. Both conserved end residues are trimmed from each CDR3.

>TRBJ2-7|TRBV20-1
SASVVEQY
>TRBJ2-3|TRBV27
ASSGGLVGTDTQY
>TRBJ2-1|TRBV9
ASSVDSSYNEQF
>TRBJ1-1|TRBV13
ASSSPGQTNTEAF
>TRBJ2-7|TRBV5-1
ASSLAGQGVNEQY
>TRBJ2-5|TRBV5-1
ASSPGLESEKTQY
>TRBJ2-1|TRBV28
ASSSGTSGGPYNEQF
>TRBJ2-5|TRBV10-2
ASSHTSGGLSYQETQY
>TRBJ2-7|TRBV7-2
ASSLAPSGGAYEQY
>TRBJ1-1|TRBV6-5
ASSPQGAGTEAF
>TRBJ2-7|TRBV5-1
ASSLAPAGVSYEQY
>TRBJ2-6|TRBV5-1
ASTIGGAGANVLT
>TRBJ2-1|TRBV28
ASSPGYRGDNEQF
>TRBJ2-7|TRBV21-1
ASSKYTGTAEGEQY
>TRBJ2-2|TRBV7-2
ASSYYKNTGELF
>TRBJ2-5|TRBV19
ASSIGRLQGETQY
>TRBJ2-5|TRBV18
ASSPWGLAETQY
>TRBJ2-6|TRBV19
ASSITPSGANVLT
>TRBJ1-5|TRBV5-8
ASSLGGRMLYSNQPQH
>TRBJ2-7|TRBV9
ASSAPGQGIDEQY
>TRBJ2-1|TRBV15
ATGSGGSSYNEQF
>TRBJ2-3|TRBV28
ASSSLAGANTDTQY
>TRBJ1-1|TRBV6-1
ASIYRSLTEAF
>TRBJ2-1|TRBV9
ASSAAQRGDNEQF
>TRBJ2-3|TRBV14
ASSQGVGAGDTQY
>TRBJ2-7|TRBV12-2
ASRLALKGWYEQY
>TRBJ2-3|TRBV7-9
ASSLGTSGIGDTQY
>TRBJ2-1|TRBV21-1
ASSKAWTSGRAGGNEQF
>TRBJ1-4|TRBV5-6
ASSRWGRPNEKLF
>TRBJ2-5|TRBV28
ASSLSLAGVHETQY
>TRBJ2-2|TRBV28
ASSLLPGSASGELF
>TRBJ2-2|TRBV6-1
ASSEDVIGELF
>TRBJ2-5|TRBV5-4
ASSLGLQETQY
>TRBJ1-1|TRBV7-2
ASSPHSGRNTEAF
>TRBJ2-3|TRBV11-2
ASSLPGLAISTDTQY
>TRBJ1-5|TRBV6-6
ASSSLGNQPQH
>TRBJ2-7|TRBV7-9
ASSLDGGYEQY
>TRBJ1-2|TRBV7-2
ASSPGLSYGYT
>TRBJ2-3|TRBV28
ASSLAIAGVWASGGADTQY
>TRBJ1-1|TRBV6-1
ASKEGSNTEAF
>TRBJ2-3|TRBV6-4
ASSDSVGGHADTQY
>TRBJ2-1|TRBV28
ASSPAGGPYNEQF
>TRBJ2-7|TRBV11-2
ASSEGAVGLASYEQY
>TRBJ1-4|TRBV6-1
ASTVPGQSNEKLF
>TRBJ2-1|TRBV2
ASSADRGRARYNEQF
>TRBJ2-1|TRBV5-6
ASNPTSYYNEQF
>TRBJ1-2|TRBV21-1
ASSKAGRQGQNYGYT
>TRBJ1-5|TRBV7-3
ASSYRGLNQPQH
>TRBJ2-7|TRBV11-1
ASSRLAASSYEQY
>TRBJ2-1|TRBV5-1
ASSLAAGLSDEQF
>TRBJ2-1|TRBV29-1
SVKGLAGASYNEQF
>TRBJ2-6|TRBV5-6
ASSLPGSGANVLT
>TRBJ2-7|TRBV7-9
ASSPRAGYHHEQY
>TRBJ1-5|TRBV30
AWSVGQFNQPQH
>TRBJ2-7|TRBV5-1
ASSLRSDPTYEQY
>TRBJ2-7|TRBV6-1
ASRGGYEQY
>TRBJ2-3|TRBV2
ASSPGPSRLSTDTQY
>TRBJ2-1|TRBV6-1
ASRLEFGSLDEQF
>TRBJ1-1|TRBV7-9
ASSLGDRGLETEAF
>TRBJ1-1|TRBV6-1
ASSAGGGIAF